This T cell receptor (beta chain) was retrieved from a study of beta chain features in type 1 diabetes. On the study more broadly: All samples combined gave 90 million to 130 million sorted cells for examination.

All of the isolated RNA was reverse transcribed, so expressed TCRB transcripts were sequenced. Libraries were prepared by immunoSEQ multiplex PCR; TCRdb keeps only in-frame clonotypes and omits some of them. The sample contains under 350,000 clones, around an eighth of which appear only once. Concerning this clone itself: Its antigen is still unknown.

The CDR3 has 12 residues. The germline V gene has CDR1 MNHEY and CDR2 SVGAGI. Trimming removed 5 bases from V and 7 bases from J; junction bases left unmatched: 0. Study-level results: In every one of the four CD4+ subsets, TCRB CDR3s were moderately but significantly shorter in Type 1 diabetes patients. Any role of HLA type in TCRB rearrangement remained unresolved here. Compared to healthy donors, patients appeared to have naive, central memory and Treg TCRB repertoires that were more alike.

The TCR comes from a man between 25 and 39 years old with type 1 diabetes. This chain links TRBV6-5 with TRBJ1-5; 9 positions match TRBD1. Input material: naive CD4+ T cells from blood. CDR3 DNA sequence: TGTGCCAGCAGTGACAGGGGGCAGCCCCAGCATTTT. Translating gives CASSDRGQPQHF.